Shown below are 10 T cell receptor beta chains from a single sample sequenced in a study of regulatory T cells in long-lasting Graves disease. Indicated time point: newly diagnosed GD, antithyroid drugs for less than 3 months. RNA isolated from PBMCs was used to make the TCR library. Relying on iRepertoire HTBI primers and Arm-PCR of CDR3 regions, the team built TCR beta libraries. One entry per CDR3 protein results from TCRdb running MiXCR on the multiplex PCR reads. Of 350,000 to 400,000 distinct CDR3 sequences in the sample, around a sixth were seen once. The sequences come from peripheral blood mononuclear cells (PBMCs), collected at new diagnosis, from a patient treated with antithyroid drugs. These receptors all stem from a female donor with Graves disease.

J is TRBJ1-1 and V is TRBV7-8; D gene unclear. Per the germline V gene, CDR1 is SGHVS and CDR2 is FQNEAQ. Trimming removed 0 bases at V and 10 bases at J, with 12 bases between. The length of the CDR3 is 13 residues. The CDR3 reads CASSLAGQSGAFF. CDR3 bases: TGTGCCAGCAGCTTAGCAGGGCAGAGTGGAGCTTTCTTT.

This clonotype came up many times. V gene TRBV6-2 or TRBV6-3 combines with J gene TRBJ2-2; a possible D gene is TRBD1 (5 bases). V shed 2 bases and J shed 1 base, with 17 bases lying between them. The length of the CDR3 is 18 residues. CDR1 and CDR2 (germline): MNHEY, SVGEGT. The CDR3 here is CASSYRPPGRENTGELFF. CDR3 coding DNA: TGTGCCAGCAGTTACAGGCCTCCCGGCAGGGAGAACACCGGGGAGCTGTTTTTT.

Points on this clonotype: A single base separates this from a much larger clone, so it may be a read error. The V call is TRBV6-5, the J call TRBJ1-5; no reliable D call. This CDR3 is built from 14 residues. Trimming pared 0 bases from V and 3 bases from J, leaving 6 bases between. CDR1 MNHEY and CDR2 SVGAGI come from the germline V gene. CDR3: CASSYSEVNQPQHF. The CDR3 coding sequence is TGTGCCAGCAGTTACTCGGAGGTCAATCAGCCCCAGCATTTT.

This clonotype was counted many times. The chain couples TRBV4-1 to TRBJ1-5; no clear D gene. CDR1 and CDR2 (germline): MGHRA, YSYEKL. The CDR3 covers 15 residues. V lost 0 bases and J 1 base, leaving 7 bases between the germline ends. As DNA, the CDR3 is TGCGCCAGCAGCCAAGAGTCGGGCAGCAATCAGCCCCAGCATTTT. Its protein is CASSQESGSNQPQHF.

The gene calls are TRBV4-3 and TRBJ2-7; 10 nucleotides align to TRBD2. The CDR3 runs to 15 residues. CDR1 and CDR2 (germline): LGHNA, YSLEER. The J segment lost 3 bases and the V segment lost 0 bases, leaving 2 bases of the junction unmatched. The CDR3, as DNA: TGCGCCAGCAGCCAAGAAAGGACTAGCGGCTACGAGCAGTACTTC. It specifies CASSQERTSGYEQYF.

This clonotype was observed many times. This chain links TRBV7-2 with TRBJ2-5; D is possibly TRBD1 (5 bases). Germline CDR1 SGHTA, CDR2 FQGNSA. Between the trimmed V and J ends, which lost 3 bases and 6 bases, there was a span of 14 bases. The CDR3 runs to 14 residues. CDR3 region: CASSFRQGKKTQYF. The CDR3 DNA reads as TGTGCCAGCAGCTTCCGCCAGGGTAAAAAGACCCAGTACTTC.

This clonotype was observed a handful of times. The chain employs TRBV19 and TRBJ1-2; D unclear. The germline gives CDR1 LNHDA, CDR2 SQIVND (reference sequence). The ends were cut back, 10 bases at V and 0 bases at J, with 12 bases in the middle. The CDR3 runs 13 residues. Written as DNA, the CDR3 is TGTGCCACCACAGAGACTCCTAACTATGGCTACACCTTC. Its protein product is CATTETPNYGYTF. The entire variable domain, with the rest obtained from reference TRBV19 and TRBJ1-2, is as follows: DGGITQSPKYLFRKEGQNVTLSCEQNLNHDAMYWYRQDPGQGLRLIYYSQIVNDFQKGDIAEGYSVSREKKESFPLTVTSAQKNPTAFYLCATTETPNYGYTFGSGTRLTVV.

V and J are TRBV6-1 and TRBJ2-3; 7 positions agree with TRBD1. This CDR3 contains 14 residues. CDR1 is MNHNS, CDR2 SASEGT, per germline. The V segment lost 6 bases and the J segment 2 bases; nucleotides outside the gene matches: 5. This chain's CDR3 is CASRQDRSTDTQYF. The CDR3 DNA reads TGTGCCAGCAGGCAGGACAGGTCCACAGATACGCAGTATTTT.

This clonotype was observed many times. The genes are TRBV10-3 and TRBJ2-7, with 12 bases matching TRBD2. This CDR3 is built from 15 residues. V was clipped by 3 bases and J by 3 bases; unmatched bases: 3. Germline CDR1 reads ENHRY; CDR2 reads SYGVKD. The CDR3, as DNA: TGTGCCATCAGTGAACTAGCGGGAGGCCACTACGAGCAGTACTTC. It specifies CAISELAGGHYEQYF.

The chain couples TRBV29-1 to TRBJ2-3; 7 bases are shared with TRBD1. Looked up from germline, CDR1 is SQVTM and CDR2 is ANQGSEA. After removal of 5 bases from V and 4 bases from J, the junction contained 3 bases not matched to a gene. This CDR3 is built from 12 residues. CDR3 sequence (DNA): TGCAGCGTTCCCAGGGGGTCAGATACGCAGTATTTT. It encodes CSVPRGSDTQYF.